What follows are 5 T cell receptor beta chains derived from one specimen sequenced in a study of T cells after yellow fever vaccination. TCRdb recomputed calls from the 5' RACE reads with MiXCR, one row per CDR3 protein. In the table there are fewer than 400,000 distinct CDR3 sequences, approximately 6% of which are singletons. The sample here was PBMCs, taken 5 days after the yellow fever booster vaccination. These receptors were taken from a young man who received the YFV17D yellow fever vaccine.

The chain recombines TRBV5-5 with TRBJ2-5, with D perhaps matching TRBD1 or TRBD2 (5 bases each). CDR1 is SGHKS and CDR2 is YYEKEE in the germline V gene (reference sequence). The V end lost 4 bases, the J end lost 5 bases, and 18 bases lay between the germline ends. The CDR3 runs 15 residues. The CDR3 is CASSRLQDLPETQYF. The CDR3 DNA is TGTGCCAGCAGCCGACTACAGGATCTCCCGGAGACCCAGTACTTC.

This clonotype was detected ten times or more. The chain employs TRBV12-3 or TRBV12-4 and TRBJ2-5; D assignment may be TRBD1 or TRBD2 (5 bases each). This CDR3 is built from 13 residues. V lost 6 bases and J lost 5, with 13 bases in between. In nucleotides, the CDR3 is TGTGCCAGCAGCACCGGGACGCAGGAGACCCAGTACTTC. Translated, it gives CASSTGTQETQYF.

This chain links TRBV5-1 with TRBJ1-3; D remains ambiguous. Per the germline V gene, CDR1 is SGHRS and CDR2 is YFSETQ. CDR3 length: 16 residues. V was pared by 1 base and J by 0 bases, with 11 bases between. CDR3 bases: TGCGCCAGCAGCTTGCGAGCGGTGAGCTCTGGAAACACCATATATTTT. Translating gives CASSLRAVSSGNTIYF.

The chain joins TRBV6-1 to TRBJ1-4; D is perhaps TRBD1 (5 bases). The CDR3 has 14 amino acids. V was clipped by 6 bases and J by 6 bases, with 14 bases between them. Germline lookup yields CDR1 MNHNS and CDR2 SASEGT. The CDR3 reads CASRAWGMDEKLFF. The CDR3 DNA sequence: TGTGCCAGCAGGGCCTGGGGGATGGATGAAAAACTGTTTTTT.

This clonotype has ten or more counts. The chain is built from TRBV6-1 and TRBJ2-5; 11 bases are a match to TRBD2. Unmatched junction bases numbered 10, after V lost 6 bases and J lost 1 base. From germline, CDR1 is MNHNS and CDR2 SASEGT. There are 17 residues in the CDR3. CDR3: CASSLGRLAGFQETQYF. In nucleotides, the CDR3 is TGTGCCAGCAGCCTGGGGAGACTAGCGGGATTCCAAGAGACCCAGTACTTC.